This TCR beta chain comes out of a study of Ad26.COV2.S vaccination and SARS-CoV-2 variants. Trimming left V 5 bases short and J 0 bases short, with 13 bases between. Looked up from germline, CDR1 is SGHTA and CDR2 is FQGTGA. The CDR3 totals 15 residues. Sequencing was performed with immunoSEQ multiplex PCR; in TCRdb, only in-frame clones are kept and a portion is missing. The data show about half a million clones, about 88% seen once. The treatment denotes: about 20 received Ad26.COV2.S at low or high dose, single or two shots; about 5 received placebo; per-sample allocation not given. Day 63 following the first vaccine or placebo injection was when the samples were taken.

Specimen: peripheral blood, collected in a trial of Ad26.COV2.S vaccine versus placebo. The chain employs TRBV7-3 and TRBJ1-2; D unresolved. The TCR originated in a person aged 18-65 years who received the Ad26.COV2.S COVID-19 vaccine or a placebo. For the CDR3, the DNA is TGTGCCAGCAGCCCAACCCCGCTGTCTAACTATGGCTACACCTTC. This gives the protein CASSPTPLSNYGYTF.